Sequencing of this TCR beta chain was carried out in a study of neurological immune-mediated disorders. Turning to the study itself: The study included around 35 multiple sclerosis patients, approximately 30 relapsing-remitting and 3 secondary progressive.

Study findings and constraints: HTLV-1-associated myelopathy led in TCR clonal expansion, while multiple sclerosis ranked lowest, below healthy controls.

There are many counts of this clonotype. The target antigen is unknown. Preparation of the unsorted libraries drew on 2 million PBMCs stored at -80 C. From the 5' RACE reads, TCRdb called clonotypes with MiXCR, one entry per CDR3 protein. The sample records tens of thousands of distinct CDR3 sequences, around 4% being singletons. The source is a man aged 45 to 65 with multiple sclerosis. The sample consisted of PBMCs.

CDR3 protein: CATTGTYEQYF. CDR3 coding DNA: TGTGCCACCACGGGCACCTACGAGCAGTACTTC. This chain links TRBV6-2 or TRBV6-3 with TRBJ2-7; D is unresolved. V was cut by 10 bases and J by 2 bases, with 9 bases left in between. Germline assignment: CDR1 MNHEY and CDR2 SVGEGT. CDR3 size: 11 residues.